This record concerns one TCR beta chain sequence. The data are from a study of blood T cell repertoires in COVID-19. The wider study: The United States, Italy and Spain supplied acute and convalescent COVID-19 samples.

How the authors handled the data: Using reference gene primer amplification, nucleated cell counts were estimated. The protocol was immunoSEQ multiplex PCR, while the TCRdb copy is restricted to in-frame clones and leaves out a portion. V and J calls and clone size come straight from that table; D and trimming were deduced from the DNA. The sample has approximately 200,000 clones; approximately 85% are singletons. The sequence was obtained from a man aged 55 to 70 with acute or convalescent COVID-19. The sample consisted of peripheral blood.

The CDR3 sequence: CASSFLGQGYEQYF. The CDR3, as DNA: TGTGCCAGCAGTTTTTTGGGACAGGGCTACGAGCAGTACTTC. V is TRBV27 and J is TRBJ2-7; TRBD1 matches at 9 bases. The CDR3 length is 14 residues. The ends lost 3 bases at V and 3 bases at J; junction bases unmatched: 3. CDR1 and CDR2 (germline): MNHEY, SMNVEV (reference sequence).